A single sample gave rise to the 23 T cell receptor beta chains below, sequenced in a study of blood T cell repertoires in COVID-19 (dated by TCRdb to about 2020). Libraries were constructed by the immunoSEQ multiplex PCR assay. In its TCRdb copy, this immuneACCESS table keeps in-frame sequences only and misses some clones. Where compared with another copy, unresolved V genes explain less than half of these, and the others have no known cause. Within this sample are tens of thousands of clones, with over 70% of them counted one time only. Roughly 5.2% of the sample comes from the top ten. Sequences were obtained from peripheral blood. These receptors were obtained from a middle-aged man with active COVID-19.

The V and J genes are TRBV11-3 and TRBJ2-1; TRBD2 agrees at 9 bases. CDR1 and CDR2 (germline): SGHNT, YENEEA. There are 16 residues in the CDR3. Unmatched junction bases numbered 9, after V lost 4 bases and J lost 5 bases. CDR3 sequence: CASSSGGTSRDNEQFF. The CDR3 DNA follows: TGTGCCAGCAGCTCTGGGGGGACTAGCCGCGACAATGAGCAGTTCTTC.

In this sample, this clone turned up once. V is TRBV30 and J is TRBJ2-1; 8 positions match TRBD2. After removal of 7 bases from V and 8 bases from J, the junction contained 10 bases not matched to a gene. The CDR3 length is 13 residues. Germline CDR1 and CDR2: GTSNPN and SVGIG (reference sequence). The CDR3 protein is CASGRAGGYEQFF. For the CDR3, the DNA is TGTGCCTCGGGGAGGGCGGGAGGCTATGAGCAGTTCTTC.

This clone appeared a few times. This chain joins TRBV2 and TRBJ2-1; 11 bases match TRBD2. CDR3 length: 17 residues. Per germline, CDR1 SNHLY and CDR2 FYNNEI. With 7 bases clipped from V and 3 bases from J, the junction kept 11 bases outside the gene matches. CDR3 nucleotides: TGTGCCAGCATGGCACTAGCGGGAGTGTCGGTCTACAATGAGCAGTTCTTC. Its translation is CASMALAGVSVYNEQFF.

This clone was detected once. This chain connects TRBV12-3 or TRBV12-4 to TRBJ2-1; possibly TRBD1 for D (6 bases). This CDR3 is 12 amino acids long. Trimming took off 3 bases at V and 10 bases at J, with 10 bases between the two ends. For the CDR3, the DNA is TGTGCCAGCAGTTTGTCAGGGGTAGAGCAGTTCTTC. Its protein product is CASSLSGVEQFF.

The V call is TRBV7-2, the J call TRBJ2-3, with TRBD2 as a possible D gene (6 bases). Germline CDR1 is SGHTA and CDR2 is FQGNSA. The CDR3 loop spans 17 amino acids. Trimming shortened V by 3 bases and J by 0 bases, and 16 bases separated the two germline ends. The CDR3 DNA reads TGTGCCAGCAGCTTCGAACCCATGGCGGGGAGCACAGATACGCAGTATTTT. It encodes CASSFEPMAGSTDTQYF.

V is TRBV4-1 and J is TRBJ2-1; 8 bases fit TRBD2. The CDR3 length is 16 residues. Trimming took 1 base from V and 9 from J; bases not matched to a gene: 11. Germline CDR1 and CDR2: MGHRA and YSYEKL. CDR3 nucleotides: TGCGCCAGCAGCCAAGGTCCAGCGGGGGAAACGGGTGAGCAGTTCTTC. Amino acids: CASSQGPAGETGEQFF.

The count of this clone is one. The chain has TRBV11-2 and TRBJ1-5; D call uncertain. Trimming shortened V by 1 base and J by 2 bases, and 9 bases separated the two germline ends. The CDR3 runs to 15 residues. Germline V gene data show CDR1 as SGHAT and CDR2 as FQNNGV. The CDR3 protein is CASSLVGAGNQPQHF. The CDR3 bases are TGTGCCAGCAGCTTAGTTGGAGCAGGCAATCAGCCCCAGCATTTT. Full variable domain (rest looked up from reference TRBV11-2 and TRBJ1-5): EAGVAQSPRYKIIEKRQSVAFWCNPISGHATLYWYQQILGQGPKLLIQFQNNGVVDDSQLPKDRFSAERLKGVDSTLKIQPAKLEDSAVYLCASSLVGAGNQPQHFGDGTRLSIL.

This rearrangement joins TRBV5-1 to TRBJ2-1; a weak D match, TRBD2 (6 bases). The CDR3 has 15 amino acids. The ends were cut back, 1 base at V and 3 bases at J, with 11 bases in the middle. Germline assignment: CDR1 SGHRS and CDR2 YFSETQ. CDR3 sequence reads: CASSLSVADYNEQFF. CDR3 in DNA: TGCGCCAGCAGCTTGTCGGTAGCGGACTACAATGAGCAGTTCTTC.

On this clone: At the DNA level, this CDR3 is encoded by other sequences in the same sample as well. The rearrangement uses TRBV9 and TRBJ2-7, with 9 nucleotides matching TRBD2. The junction had 5 bases not matched to a gene; V was cut back by 0 bases and J by 4 bases. The CDR3 runs 15 residues. Germline V gene lookup returns CDR1 SGDLS and CDR2 YYNGEE. The CDR3 reads CASSVDGSGSYEQYF. DNA of the CDR3: TGTGCCAGCAGCGTAGACGGTAGCGGGAGTTACGAGCAGTACTTC.

V and J are TRBV25-1 and TRBJ2-3; 14 bases line up with TRBD2. Germline CDR1 reads MGHDK; CDR2 reads SYGVNS. This CDR3 region has 16 residues. V lost 8 bases to trimming and J lost 4 bases; unmatched junction nucleotides: 8. CDR3 in amino acids: CASAGTSGSSPDTQYF. The DNA for the CDR3 is TGTGCCAGCGCCGGGACTAGCGGGAGTTCCCCAGATACGCAGTATTTT.

This clone has a handful of counts. The chain has TRBV7-2 and TRBJ1-2; D not certain. The CDR3 has 11 residues. Germline V gene data show CDR1 as SGHTA and CDR2 as FQGNSA. V was pared by 5 bases and J by 8 bases, with 9 bases between. DNA of the CDR3: TGTGCCAGCAGCACGACTCGGGGCTACACCTTC. Encoded protein: CASSTTRGYTF.

The chain links TRBV5-6 to TRBJ2-1; 15 bases agree with TRBD2. The CDR3 loop spans 18 amino acids. Germline V gene data show CDR1 as SGHDT and CDR2 as YYEEEE. The V segment lost 0 bases and the J segment 6 bases; nucleotides outside the gene matches: 7. CDR3: CASSLAISGLAGGNEQFF. The CDR3 DNA reads TGTGCCAGCAGCTTGGCCATTTCGGGACTAGCGGGAGGCAATGAGCAGTTCTTC.

This clone was observed a handful of times. The chain carries TRBV20-1 and TRBJ1-5; 7 bases agree with TRBD1. From germline, CDR1 is DFQATT and CDR2 SNEGSKA (reference sequence). The CDR3 extends over 14 amino acids. With 3 bases clipped from V and 5 bases from J, the junction kept 7 bases outside the gene matches. The CDR3 nucleotides are TGCAGTGCTAGTGATACAACAGGGGATCAGCCCCAGCATTTT. This codes for CSASDTTGDQPQHF.

The CDR3 sequence is CATSSSPLSHGYTF. CDR3 sequence (DNA): TGTGCCACCAGTTCTAGCCCGTTGTCCCATGGCTACACCTTC. The rearrangement links TRBV24-1 to TRBJ1-2; D is unclear. The germline CDR1 and CDR2 sequences are KGHDR and SFDVKD. Trimming removed 6 bases at V and 6 bases at J, with 16 bases between. The CDR3 length is 14 residues.

The chain carries TRBV7-2 and TRBJ2-1; 14 nucleotides align to TRBD2. Losses at the gene ends were 6 bases for V and 15 bases for J; bases not matched to a gene: 10. The CDR3 is 14 residues long. In germline, CDR1 is SGHTA, CDR2 FQGNSA. The CDR3 bases are TGTGCCAGCAGTCCCGGACTAGCGGGAGGACTATCGTTCTTC. This gives the protein CASSPGLAGGLSFF.

DNA of the CDR3: TGTGCCACAAATTCCGGGGGTACTGAAGCTTTCTTT. Its translation: CATNSGGTEAFF. The J gene is TRBJ1-1, the V gene TRBV24-1, with D possibly TRBD1 on 5 matching bases. Germline CDR1 is KGHDR and CDR2 is SFDVKD. V shed 10 bases and J shed 5 bases, with 13 bases lying between them. The CDR3 is 12 residues long.

This chain connects TRBV5-1 to TRBJ1-1, with 11 bases matching TRBD1. From germline, CDR1 is SGHRS and CDR2 YFSETQ. The CDR3 sequence is 14 residues long. V dropped 4 bases and J dropped 4; count of bases not matched to a gene: 3. The CDR3 sequence: CASSGTGGSTEAFF. The CDR3 region has the DNA TGCGCCAGCAGCGGGACAGGGGGTAGCACTGAAGCTTTCTTT. The entire variable domain, with the rest obtained from reference TRBV5-1 and TRBJ1-1, is as follows: KAGVTQTPRYLIKTRGQQVTLSCSPISGHRSVSWYQQTPGQGLQFLFEYFSETQRNKGNFPGRFSGRQFSNSRSEMNVSTLELGDSALYLCASSGTGGSTEAFFGQGTRLTVV.

The chain carries TRBV15 and TRBJ2-2; D not certain. In germline, CDR1 is LNHNV, CDR2 YYDKDF (reference sequence). The V end lost 0 bases, the J end lost 7 bases, and 9 bases lay between the germline ends. This CDR3 contains 14 residues. CDR3 in amino acids: CATSRDRGSGELFF. Here the CDR3 DNA reads TGTGCCACCAGCAGAGATCGAGGCAGCGGGGAGCTGTTTTTT.

The V and J genes are TRBV9 and TRBJ2-1; 9 bases map to TRBD1. Trimming removed 3 bases from V and 8 bases from J; junction bases left unmatched: 12. The germline V gene encodes CDR1 SGDLS and CDR2 YYNGEE. The CDR3 totals 16 residues. The chain's CDR3 is CASSGDRDRVIDEQFF. CDR3 nucleotides: TGTGCCAGCAGCGGAGACCGGGACAGGGTGATTGATGAGCAGTTCTTC.

V is TRBV27 and J is TRBJ1-2; 8 bases agree with TRBD1. Germline CDR1 and CDR2: MNHEY and SMNVEV (reference sequence). This CDR3 region has 15 residues. V shed 2 bases, J shed 1 base, and the junction held 3 bases outside the gene matches. In nucleotides, the CDR3 is TGTGCCAGCAGTTTACGACAGGGGCATAACTATGGCTACACCTTC. Translating gives CASSLRQGHNYGYTF.

The chain carries TRBV14 and TRBJ1-2; TRBD1 agrees at 7 bases. The CDR3 has 13 residues. V shed 4 bases, J shed 4 bases, and the junction held 3 bases outside the gene matches. Per the germline V gene, CDR1 is SGHDN and CDR2 is FVKESK. The CDR3 loop is CASSRDSIYGYTF. CDR3 nucleotides: TGTGCCAGCAGCCGGGACAGCATCTATGGCTACACCTTC.

The chain links TRBV9 to TRBJ1-4; tentatively, D is TRBD1 (6 bases). Germline V lookup: CDR1 SGDLS, CDR2 YYNGEE. This CDR3 region has 16 residues. Trimming left V 5 bases short and J 0 bases short, with 14 bases between. CDR3 residues: CASSPGVLTTNEKLFF. DNA of the CDR3: TGTGCCAGCAGTCCAGGGGTTTTGACAACTAATGAAAAACTGTTTTTT.

The V call is TRBV19, the J call TRBJ2-2; possibly TRBD1 for D (6 bases). V lost 5 bases and J 3 bases, leaving 13 bases between the germline ends. CDR1 LNHDA and CDR2 SQIVND come from the germline V gene (reference sequence). The CDR3 runs 15 residues. CDR3 loop: CASSETGLYTGELFF. DNA for the CDR3: TGTGCCAGTAGTGAGACAGGCCTATACACCGGGGAGCTGTTTTTT.